This is a list of T cell receptor beta chains from one sample in a study of PD-L1 blockade in urothelial cancer. Method: immunoSEQ multiplex PCR; TCRdb's copy keeps in-frame clones and lacks some. The sample lists about 55,000 clones, about 72% seen once, with around 3.4% in the top ten. The sequences come from PBMCs, collected around atezolizumab (anti-PD-L1) treatment. These receptors were collected from a man aged 70-80 years with urothelial cancer. CDR3s leave out the opening cysteine and the closing phenylalanine or tryptophan. Each record gives: J gene, V gene, CDR3 protein.

TRBJ1-4,TRBV9,ASSPSMGQPNEKLF
TRBJ1-2,TRBV6-5,ASSPGDGGYT
TRBJ2-7,TRBV9,ASTGTGGYEQY
TRBJ1-1,TRBV9,ASSGFEQARNTEAF
TRBJ1-3,TRBV6-5,ASSFDQGRGNTIY
TRBJ1-5,TRBV7-9,ASSLGQAGQPQH
TRBJ2-1,TRBV7-3,ASSSPGTSRRNEQF
TRBJ2-7,TRBV6-4,ASSVGSGYEQY
TRBJ1-6,TRBV6-6,ASKSGDNSPLH
TRBJ2-2,TRBV5-1,ASSIGSGSAGELF
TRBJ2-5,TRBV18,ASSPGRAETQY
TRBJ2-5,TRBV18,ASSTRGGLGETQY
TRBJ2-6,TRBV5-4,ASTLGGAVQNVLT
TRBJ2-3,TRBV4-3,ASSQDWGGADTQY
TRBJ1-2,TRBV28,ASSSGQRYT
TRBJ2-2,TRBV18,ASSPRFDRGPGELF
TRBJ2-3,TRBV2,ASSASAGGRTDTQY
TRBJ2-7,TRBV7-2,ASSPTLSGRAYEQY
TRBJ1-2,TRBV19,ASSQAGTAPLYGYT
TRBJ1-2,TRBV7-2,ASGAGPQDGYT
TRBJ1-3,TRBV14,ASSQGIFEVTSGNTIY
TRBJ2-1,TRBV29-1,SAGSGGRGGEQF
TRBJ2-2,TRBV2,ASSELAGVSGELF
TRBJ1-1,TRBV18,ASSLKGGGGLNTEAF
TRBJ1-2,TRBV5-4,ASSIPDRYGYT
TRBJ2-4,TRBV28,ASSLNRVVFY
TRBJ2-7,TRBV5-6,ASSPLGAMTYEQY
TRBJ2-5,TRBV20-1,SASLEETQY
TRBJ2-7,TRBV6-1,ASSLGTGGHEQY
TRBJ1-2,TRBV4-1,ASSQGGSGTGGYT
TRBJ1-5,TRBV10-3,AISGGQGVGQPQH
TRBJ2-3,TRBV6-1,ASNNPAGGTDTQY
TRBJ1-1,TRBV7-9,ASSLDGTGPNTEAF
TRBJ2-7,TRBV18,ASSPSQGLAYEQY